The rows below give T cell receptor beta chains drawn from one sample of a study of memory CD4+ T cells and cytomegalovirus serostatus. TCRdb keeps only in-frame clones here, not all; method: immunoSEQ multiplex PCR. This table holds about 56,000 clones, roughly 82% found once. Sequenced: memory CD4+ T cells from blood. These receptor sequences come from an adult in good health and CMV-seronegative. CDR3s include the opening cysteine and the closing phenylalanine or tryptophan. A D gene is named only where the DNA matches it firmly. Rows give clone size only sometimes, using once, few, many, or a class for an expanded clone.

v_gene,d_gene,abundance,j_gene,CDR3aa,CDR3nt
TRBV7-2,TRBD2,once,TRBJ2-1,CASSYSGGVYNEQFF,TGTGCCAGCAGCTATAGCGGGGGGGTTTACAATGAGCAGTTCTTC
TRBV5-1,TRBD1,NA,TRBJ2-7,CASSPTGGNAAYEQYF,TGCGCCAGCAGCCCAACAGGGGGAAATGCGGCCTACGAGCAGTACTTC
TRBV28,TRBD1,NA,TRBJ1-2,CASKRTGIYGYTF,TGTGCCAGCAAGAGGACAGGTATATATGGCTACACCTTC
TRBV7-2,NA,NA,TRBJ1-3,CASSRIISGNTIYF,TGTGCCAGCAGCCGTATAATCTCTGGAAACACCATATATTTT
TRBV6-1,NA,NA,TRBJ1-2,CASSVVQGLGYTF,TGTGCCAGCAGTGTGGTACAGGGACTGGGCTACACCTTC
TRBV7-9,NA,NA,TRBJ1-4,CASSSREATNEKLFF,TGTGCCAGCAGCTCTAGGGAGGCAACTAATGAAAAACTGTTTTTT
TRBV18,TRBD1,NA,TRBJ2-5,CASSPLQGEETQYF,TGTGCCAGCTCACCACTCCAGGGGGAAGAGACCCAGTACTTC
TRBV9,NA,NA,TRBJ2-2,CASSVAPNTGELFF,TGTGCCAGCAGCGTAGCTCCGAACACCGGGGAGCTGTTTTTT
TRBV10-3,NA,once,TRBJ1-5,CAISESWFQPQHF,TGTGCCATCAGTGAGTCGTGGTTTCAGCCCCAGCATTTT
TRBV19,NA,NA,TRBJ2-3,CASSIVYSSTDTQYF,TGTGCCAGTAGTATAGTGTATTCTAGCACAGATACGCAGTATTTT
TRBV5-1,NA,NA,TRBJ1-1,CASSLERGVGTEAFF,TGCGCCAGCAGCTTGGAGCGTGGGGTGGGCACTGAAGCTTTCTTT
TRBV28,TRBD1,NA,TRBJ1-6,CASSRMTGVSSPLHF,TGTGCCAGCAGTAGGATGACAGGGGTGTCTTCACCCCTCCACTTT
TRBV2,TRBD1,NA,TRBJ1-4,CASTGTGGEKLFF,TGTGCCAGCACCGGGACAGGGGGAGAAAAACTGTTTTTT
TRBV28,NA,NA,TRBJ1-5,CASSPTSNQPQHF,TGTGCCAGCAGTCCTACTAGCAATCAGCCCCAGCATTTT
TRBV5-6,TRBD1,few,TRBJ1-1,CASSFVGGGEAFF,TGTGCCAGCAGCTTCGTAGGGGGCGGTGAAGCTTTCTTT
TRBV28,TRBD2,NA,TRBJ2-7,CASSLRLAGPTGEQYF,TGTGCCAGCAGTTTACGGCTAGCGGGGCCCACGGGGGAGCAGTACTTC
TRBV5-1,TRBD2,NA,TRBJ2-5,CASSPGLVPQETQYF,TGCGCCAGCAGCCCGGGACTAGTTCCACAAGAGACCCAGTACTTC
TRBV2,NA,NA,TRBJ1-6,CASNQDGQYSPLHF,TGTGCCAGCAATCAGGACGGACAGTATTCACCCCTCCACTTT
TRBV9,NA,NA,TRBJ2-5,CASSATGRKETQYF,TGTGCCAGCAGCGCGACGGGACGGAAAGAGACCCAGTACTTC
TRBV7-2,TRBD1,once,TRBJ1-6,CASSKMGQGASPLHF,TGTGCCAGCAGCAAAATGGGACAGGGGGCTTCACCCCTCCACTTT
TRBV5-1,TRBD1,NA,TRBJ1-5,CASSLGGQLTQPQHF,TGCGCCAGCAGCTTGGGGGGACAGCTGACTCAGCCCCAGCATTTT
TRBV5-3,NA,NA,TRBJ1-1,CARSLTIPSEAFF,TGTGCCAGAAGCTTAACCATCCCCTCTGAAGCTTTCTTT
TRBV5-6,NA,few,TRBJ1-2,CASSSRRQSYGYTF,TGTGCCAGCAGCTCTCGACGACAGAGCTATGGCTACACCTTC
TRBV5-1,TRBD2,NA,TRBJ2-5,CASSLTLAGKETQYF,TGCGCCAGCAGCTTGACCCTAGCGGGGAAAGAGACCCAGTACTTC
TRBV5-1,NA,NA,TRBJ1-5,CASSLDGGPTQPQHF,TGCGCCAGCAGCTTGGATGGGGGGCCGACTCAGCCCCAGCATTTT
TRBV5-6,TRBD1,NA,TRBJ2-7,CASAGGTGRYEQYF,TGTGCCAGCGCCGGGGGGACAGGGCGCTACGAGCAGTACTTC
TRBV5-5,NA,NA,TRBJ2-5,CASSLAGWGETQYF,TGTGCCAGCAGCTTGGCGGGGTGGGGAGAGACCCAGTACTTC
TRBV18,NA,NA,TRBJ2-2,CASSPQKLQGNTGELFF,TGTGCCAGCTCACCCCAAAAACTACAGGGGAACACCGGGGAGCTGTTTTTT
TRBV7-2,NA,NA,TRBJ2-2,CASSATGPNTGELFF,TGTGCCAGCAGCGCCACGGGACCGAACACCGGGGAGCTGTTTTTT
TRBV19,NA,NA,TRBJ1-1,CASSMGGPNTEAFF,TGTGCCAGTAGTATGGGGGGCCCGAACACTGAAGCTTTCTTT
TRBV6-5,NA,NA,TRBJ1-3,CASSYSGQGAGNTIYF,TGTGCCAGCAGTTACTCGGGTCAGGGAGCTGGAAACACCATATATTTT
TRBV7-2,NA,NA,TRBJ2-7,CASSLMVGGGTSYEQYF,TGTGCCAGCAGCTTAATGGTAGGGGGGGGTACATCCTACGAGCAGTACTTC
TRBV11-3,NA,once,TRBJ2-1,CASSSSSYNEQFF,TGTGCCAGCAGCTCGTCCTCCTACAATGAGCAGTTCTTC
TRBV9,NA,NA,TRBJ2-5,CASSADPGAQETQYF,TGTGCCAGCAGCGCCGACCCAGGGGCCCAAGAGACCCAGTACTTC
TRBV7-2,NA,NA,TRBJ2-7,CASSLSVGLVRGEQYF,TGTGCCAGCAGCTTATCCGTCGGGCTCGTGAGGGGCGAGCAGTACTTC
TRBV11-2,NA,NA,TRBJ1-3,CASSLEPGNTIYF,TGTGCCAGCAGCTTAGAACCTGGAAACACCATATATTTT
TRBV5-6,NA,NA,TRBJ2-3,CASSWAGTDTQYF,TGTGCCAGCAGCTGGGCGGGGACAGATACGCAGTATTTT
TRBV11-1,TRBD2,NA,TRBJ2-3,CASSLWLASGGSTDTQYF,TGTGCCAGCAGCTTATGGCTGGCTAGCGGGGGGAGCACAGATACGCAGTATTTT
TRBV12-5,NA,NA,TRBJ2-3,CASGLFGATQYF,TGTGCTAGTGGTTTGTTCGGGGCAACGCAGTATTTT
TRBV5-4,TRBD1,NA,TRBJ2-3,CASRPTGGRTDTQYF,TGTGCCAGCAGACCGACAGGGGGAAGGACAGATACGCAGTATTTT
TRBV6-1,NA,few,TRBJ1-4,CATIRESLGKLFF,TGTGCCACCATTAGGGAGTCGCTTGGAAAACTGTTTTTT
TRBV25-1,NA,NA,TRBJ1-2,CASSEGGNTGYTF,TGTGCCAGCAGTGAGGGGGGGAATACTGGCTACACCTTC
TRBV28,TRBD2,NA,TRBJ2-7,CASSLCIWTSGGNYEQYF,TGTGCCAGCAGTTTATGCATTTGGACTAGCGGGGGGAATTACGAGCAGTACTTC
TRBV20-1,NA,NA,TRBJ1-2,CSAGGGYGYTF,TGCAGTGCTGGGGGGGGTTATGGCTACACCTTC
TRBV18,NA,NA,TRBJ1-2,CASSPSSGAGYGYTF,TGTGCCAGCTCACCCTCTTCAGGGGCTGGCTATGGCTACACCTTC
TRBV4-1,TRBD1,NA,TRBJ1-2,CASSQGTGRIIGGYTF,TGCGCCAGCAGCCAAGGGACAGGGCGCATTATAGGGGGCTACACCTTC
TRBV7-2,TRBD1,NA,TRBJ1-5,CASSTDRGSNQPQHF,TGTGCCAGCAGCACGGACAGGGGTAGCAATCAGCCCCAGCATTTT
TRBV28,TRBD1,NA,TRBJ1-5,CARITYGTGDLRSFQPQHF,TGTGCCAGAATAACCTATGGGACAGGGGACTTGAGGTCTTTCCAGCCCCAGCATTTT
TRBV7-2,NA,NA,TRBJ2-3,CASSETGVGTDTQYF,TGTGCCAGCAGTGAGACGGGGGTAGGCACAGATACGCAGTATTTT
TRBV18,NA,NA,TRBJ1-5,CASSPTEGQPQHF,TGTGCCAGCTCACCAACCGAAGGACAGCCCCAGCATTTT
TRBV7-3,NA,NA,TRBJ2-7,CASSLTASYEQYF,TGTGCCAGCAGCCTGACGGCCTCCTACGAGCAGTACTTC
TRBV4-3,NA,NA,TRBJ1-1,CASSQIGGHDEAFF,TGCGCCAGCAGCCAAATTGGGGGACACGATGAAGCTTTCTTT
TRBV6-5,NA,NA,TRBJ1-2,CASKAANYGYTF,TGTGCCAGCAAGGCCGCTAACTATGGCTACACCTTC
TRBV19,TRBD1,NA,TRBJ1-1,CASSMKGGAGTEAFF,TGTGCCAGTAGTATGAAAGGGGGCGCAGGCACTGAAGCTTTCTTT
TRBV6-1,NA,NA,TRBJ1-2,CASSESFGVGGYGYTF,TGTGCCAGCAGTGAGTCCTTTGGGGTAGGCGGCTATGGCTACACCTTC
TRBV28,TRBD2,NA,TRBJ2-2,CASRGTSGGRNGELFF,TGTGCCAGCAGGGGGACTAGCGGTGGACGAAATGGGGAGCTGTTTTTT
TRBV2,NA,few,TRBJ1-1,CASSDQVDTEAFF,TGTGCCAGCAGTGATCAGGTGGACACTGAAGCTTTCTTT